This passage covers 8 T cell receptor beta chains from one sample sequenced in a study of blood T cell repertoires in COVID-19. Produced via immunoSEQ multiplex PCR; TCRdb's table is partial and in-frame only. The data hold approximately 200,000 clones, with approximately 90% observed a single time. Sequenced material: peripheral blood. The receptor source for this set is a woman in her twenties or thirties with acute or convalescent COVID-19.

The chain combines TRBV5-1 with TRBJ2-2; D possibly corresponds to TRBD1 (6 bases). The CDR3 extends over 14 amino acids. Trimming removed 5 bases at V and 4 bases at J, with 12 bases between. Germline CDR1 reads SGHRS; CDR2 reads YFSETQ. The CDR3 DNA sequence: TGCGCCAGCAGACCGGACAGCCCCACCGGGGAGCTGTTTTTT. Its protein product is CASRPDSPTGELFF.

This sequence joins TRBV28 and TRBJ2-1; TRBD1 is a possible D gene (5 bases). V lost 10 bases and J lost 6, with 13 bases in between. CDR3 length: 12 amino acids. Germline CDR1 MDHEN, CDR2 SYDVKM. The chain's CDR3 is CATQFQGNEQFF. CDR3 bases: TGTGCCACCCAGTTTCAGGGCAATGAGCAGTTCTTC.

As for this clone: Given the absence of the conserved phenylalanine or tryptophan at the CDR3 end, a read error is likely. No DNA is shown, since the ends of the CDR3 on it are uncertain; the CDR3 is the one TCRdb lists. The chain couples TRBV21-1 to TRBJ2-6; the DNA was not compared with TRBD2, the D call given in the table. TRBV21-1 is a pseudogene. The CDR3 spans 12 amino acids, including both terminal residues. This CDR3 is CASSRWTSGSFG.

DNA for the CDR3: TGTGCCATCAGGGATACTAGCGGGTTGGGGGATACGCAGTATTTT. This gives the protein CAIRDTSGLGDTQYF. V gene TRBV10-3 combines with J gene TRBJ2-3, with 9 bases lining up with TRBD2. After removal of 6 bases from V and 6 bases from J, the junction contained 10 bases not matched to a gene. Germline CDR1 ENHRY, CDR2 SYGVKD. The CDR3 sequence is 15 residues long.

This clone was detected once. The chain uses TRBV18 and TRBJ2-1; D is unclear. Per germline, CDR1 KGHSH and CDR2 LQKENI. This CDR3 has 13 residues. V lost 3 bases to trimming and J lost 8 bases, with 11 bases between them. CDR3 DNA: TGTGCCAGCTCACCCAGGAAAGGCGATGAGCAGTTCTTC. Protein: CASSPRKGDEQFF.

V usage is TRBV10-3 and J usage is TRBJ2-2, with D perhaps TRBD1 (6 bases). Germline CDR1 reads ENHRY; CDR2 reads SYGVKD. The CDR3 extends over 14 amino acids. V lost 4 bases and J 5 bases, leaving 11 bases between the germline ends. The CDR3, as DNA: TGTGCCATCAGTGGGACAGCAAAGACCGGGGAGCTGTTTTTT. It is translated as CAISGTAKTGELFF.

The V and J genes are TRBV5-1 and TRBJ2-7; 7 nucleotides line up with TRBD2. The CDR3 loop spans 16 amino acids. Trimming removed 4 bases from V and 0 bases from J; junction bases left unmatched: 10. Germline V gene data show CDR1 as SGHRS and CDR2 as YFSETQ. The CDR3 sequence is CASSPLGGSGSYEQYF. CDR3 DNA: TGCGCCAGCAGCCCTCTGGGGGGGAGTGGCTCCTACGAGCAGTACTTC.

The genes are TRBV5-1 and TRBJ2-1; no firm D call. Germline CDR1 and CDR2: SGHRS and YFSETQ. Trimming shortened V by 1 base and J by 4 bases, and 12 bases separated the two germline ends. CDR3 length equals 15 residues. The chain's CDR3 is CASSLIDFQYNEQFF. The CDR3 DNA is TGCGCCAGCAGCTTGATTGACTTCCAATACAATGAGCAGTTCTTC.